Below are 28 T cell receptor beta chains sequenced from a single sample in a study of blood T cell repertoires in COVID-19. Generated by immunoSEQ multiplex PCR, the TCRdb table keeps only in-frame clones and is missing some. The sample consists of 200,000 to 250,000 clones, under 90% of them appearing once. The sample comprised PBMCs or T cells enriched from blood (not recorded which). The receptor set was obtained from a woman aged 50 to 60 who had been exposed to COVID-19.

The rearrangement joins TRBV15 to TRBJ2-7; D might be TRBD1 (5 bases). CDR3 size: 14 residues. V was cut by 0 bases and J by 0 bases, with 6 bases left in between. Germline V gene data show CDR1 as LNHNV and CDR2 as YYDKDF (reference sequence). This chain's CDR3 is CATSRDRASYEQYF. The CDR3 DNA follows: TGTGCCACCAGCAGAGACAGGGCCTCCTACGAGCAGTACTTC.

The CDR3 region has the DNA TGTGCCAGCAGTGAATCGTGGCTTGAAGCTTTCTTT. Its translation: CASSESWLEAFF. The rearrangement joins TRBV6-1 to TRBJ1-1; D gene unclear. Germline V gives CDR1 MNHNS, CDR2 SASEGT. The CDR3 loop spans 12 amino acids. Trimming shortened V by 2 bases and J by 7 bases, and 8 bases separated the two germline ends.

V usage is TRBV7-8 and J usage is TRBJ2-1, with TRBD1 identical over 8 bases. The germline CDR1 and CDR2 sequences are SGHVS and FQNEAQ. The ends lost 4 bases at V and 5 bases at J; junction bases unmatched: 10. This CDR3 is 16 amino acids long. CDR3 in amino acids: CASSYSDRAVNNEQFF. The CDR3 nucleotides read TGTGCCAGCAGCTATTCGGACAGGGCAGTAAACAATGAGCAGTTCTTC.

This clone was seen once. The rearrangement joins TRBV11-2 to TRBJ1-2; possibly TRBD1 for D (5 bases). V was cut by 5 bases and J by 6 bases, with 16 bases left in between. The CDR3 consists of 14 residues. Germline loops: CDR1 SGHAT, CDR2 FQNNGV. CDR3: CASSPHLGGNGYTF. The CDR3 bases are TGTGCCAGCAGCCCCCACCTGGGGGGGAATGGCTACACCTTC.

The chain uses TRBV15 and TRBJ1-1, with 9 bases identical to TRBD1. The CDR3 has 17 residues. Germline-derived CDR1 and CDR2 are LNHNV and YYDKDF (reference sequence). Unmatched junction bases numbered 10, after V lost 0 bases and J lost 5 bases. The CDR3 loop reads CATSREGTGGMRTEAFF. Here the CDR3 DNA reads TGTGCCACCAGCAGAGAAGGCACAGGGGGCATGAGAACTGAAGCTTTCTTT.

The CDR3 protein is CASSPSGGMGAGYGYTF. The DNA of the CDR3 is TGTGCCAGCAGCCCATCCGGGGGGATGGGAGCAGGCTATGGCTACACCTTC. The V and J genes are TRBV9 and TRBJ1-2; tentative D call: TRBD1 (5 bases). V lost 4 bases and J 4 bases, leaving 23 bases between the germline ends. The CDR3 loop spans 17 amino acids. Germline CDR1 is SGDLS and CDR2 is YYNGEE. Filled out from reference TRBV9 and TRBJ1-2, the complete variable domain reads DSGVTQTPKHLITATGQRVTLRCSPRSGDLSVYWYQQSLDQGLQFLIQYYNGEERAKGNILERFSAQQFPDLHSELNLSSLELGDSALYFCASSPSGGMGAGYGYTFGSGTRLTVV.

This clone turned up a few times. The chain has TRBV5-8 and TRBJ2-7, with 8 bases lining up with TRBD1. The CDR3 extends over 15 amino acids. After removal of 2 bases from V and 7 bases from J, the junction contained 11 bases not matched to a gene. Germline CDR1 and CDR2: SGHTS and YDEGEE. The CDR3 DNA reads as TGTGCCAGCAGCTTCGGTGGGCCAGGGGGCAGGGAGCAGTACTTC. Translating gives CASSFGGPGGREQYF.

The chain couples TRBV19 to TRBJ2-3; 8 bases agree with TRBD2. The ends lost 6 bases at V and 5 bases at J; junction bases unmatched: 10. The CDR3 is 15 residues long. From germline, CDR1 is LNHDA and CDR2 SQIVND (reference sequence). This chain's CDR3 is CASRVGGGRGDTQYF. The CDR3 DNA follows: TGTGCCAGTAGGGTCGGCGGGGGGCGGGGAGATACGCAGTATTTT. The variable domain in full, completed from reference TRBV19 and TRBJ2-3, reads DGGITQSPKYLFRKEGQNVTLSCEQNLNHDAMYWYRQDPGQGLRLIYYSQIVNDFQKGDIAEGYSVSREKKESFPLTVTSAQKNPTAFYLCASRVGGGRGDTQYFGPGTRLTVL.

The chain is built from TRBV6-5 and TRBJ2-4; TRBD1 might be the D (6 bases). Trimming pared 5 bases from V and 0 bases from J, leaving 11 bases between. The CDR3 spans 15 residues. The germline V gene encodes CDR1 MNHEY and CDR2 SVGAGI. The CDR3 here is CASSPDRLAKNIQYF. Here the CDR3 DNA reads TGTGCCAGCAGTCCGGACAGACTAGCCAAAAACATTCAGTACTTC.

A few counts support this clone. V gene TRBV12-1 combines with J gene TRBJ1-1. TRBV12-1 is an annotated pseudogene. The CDR3 runs 16 residues. The CDR3 sequence: CASTHRGAKSDTEAFF. The CDR3 nucleotides are TGTGCCAGCACCCACCGGGGGGCAAAGTCAGACACTGAAGCTTTCTTT.

This chain joins TRBV5-6 and TRBJ1-2; D possibly corresponds to TRBD1 (6 bases). Deletions cut 8 bases from V and 5 bases from J, with 19 bases between. The germline CDR1 and CDR2 sequences are SGHDT and YYEEEE. This CDR3 spans 14 amino acids. The CDR3 region has the DNA TGTGCCAGTATCCGGAGGGGGGGACGATATGGCTACACCTTC. Protein: CASIRRGGRYGYTF.

The chain carries TRBV27 and TRBJ1-6, with 10 nucleotides matching TRBD1. V lost 5 bases and J lost 7; bases outside the gene matches: 5. CDR3 size: 15 residues. Germline V gene data show CDR1 as MNHEY and CDR2 as SMNVEV (reference sequence). Here the CDR3 DNA reads TGTGCCAGCAGTCCGCGACAGGGGGCAAATTCACCCCTCCACTTT. Encoded protein: CASSPRQGANSPLHF.

The CDR3 region has the DNA TGTGCCAGTAGCCACCGACAGGGGGATCAGCCCCAGCATTTT. Translating it yields CASSHRQGDQPQHF. The chain has TRBV19 and TRBJ1-5, with 9 bases fitting TRBD1. The CDR3 is 14 amino acids. In germline, CDR1 is LNHDA, CDR2 SQIVND (reference sequence). Germline trimming cut 6 bases from V and 5 bases from J; bases unmatched to any gene: 5.

This chain uses TRBV28 with TRBJ2-7; possible D gene TRBD1, 6 bases. Trimming took off 1 base at V and 2 bases at J, with 9 bases between the two ends. Germline CDR1 MDHEN, CDR2 SYDVKM. The CDR3 sequence is 14 residues long. CDR3 residues: CASSLYRAPYEQYF. The CDR3 DNA is TGTGCCAGCAGTTTATACAGGGCACCCTACGAGCAGTACTTC.

The V call is TRBV7-8, the J call TRBJ2-1, with 15 positions matching TRBD2. From germline, CDR1 is SGHVS and CDR2 FQNEAQ. Unmatched junction bases numbered 9, after V lost 5 bases and J lost 4 bases. The CDR3 spans 18 residues. In nucleotides, the CDR3 is TGTGCCAGCAGCATAGTGGGAGGGACTAGCGGGGGGTACAATGAGCAGTTCTTC. Protein: CASSIVGGTSGGYNEQFF.

Written as DNA, the CDR3 is TGTGCCAGCAGCCAAGACCGGGGGGATACGCAGTATTTT. It yields the protein CASSQDRGDTQYF. This chain uses TRBV3-1 (or the pseudogene TRBV3-2) with TRBJ2-3, with D possibly being TRBD2 (6 bases). The V gene lost 0 bases and the J gene lost 6 bases, with 7 bases spanning the gap. Germline CDR1 is LGHDT and CDR2 is YNNKEL (reference sequence). The CDR3 has 13 amino acids.

The V call is TRBV2, the J call TRBJ2-3; TRBD2 matches 10 bases. CDR3 length equals 15 residues. The trim removed 5 bases at V and 5 bases at J, leaving 7 bases unmatched. Germline assignment: CDR1 SNHLY and CDR2 FYNNEI. The CDR3 protein is CASSKLAGGGDTQYF. For the CDR3, the DNA is TGTGCCAGCAGTAAATTAGCGGGGGGAGGAGATACGCAGTATTTT.

A remark on this clone: The sample has other DNA sequences that encode this CDR3 too. The chain combines TRBV18 with TRBJ2-3; TRBD1 matches 8 bases. This CDR3 region has 16 residues. CDR1 and CDR2 from the germline V gene are KGHSH and LQKENI. V shed 4 bases, J shed 0 bases, and the junction held 6 bases outside the gene matches. CDR3: CASSLKQGVSTDTQYF. DNA of the CDR3: TGTGCCAGCTCACTAAAACAGGGGGTAAGCACAGATACGCAGTATTTT.

This chain links TRBV29-1 with TRBJ2-3; 10 bases agree with TRBD2. The J segment lost 3 bases and the V segment lost 7 bases, leaving 13 bases of the junction unmatched. The CDR3 is 16 amino acids. CDR1 and CDR2 (germline): SQVTM, ANQGSEA. CDR3 residues: CSAPLGLAGVTDTQYF. CDR3 coding DNA: TGCAGCGCCCCCCTGGGCCTAGCGGGGGTTACAGATACGCAGTATTTT.

The chain links TRBV12-3 or TRBV12-4 to TRBJ1-1; TRBD1 agrees at 7 bases. This CDR3 contains 12 residues. J gave up 10 bases and V 6 bases, and 8 bases lay outside the gene matches. CDR3 loop: CASRTGTAGAFF. CDR3 in DNA: TGTGCCAGCAGGACCGGGACAGCTGGAGCTTTCTTT.

The rearrangement joins TRBV7-5 to TRBJ2-3; the tabulated D call, TRBD2, remains unverified against the DNA. TRBV7-5 has pseudogene status. CDR3 size: 13 residues. CDR3 DNA: TGTGCCAGAAGTCGGAGTTCGACAGATACGCAGTATTTT. Its protein product is CARSRSSTDTQYF.

V and J are TRBV7-6 and TRBJ2-1; 14 nucleotides line up with TRBD2. This CDR3 comprises 17 residues. CDR1 is SGHVS and CDR2 is FNYEAQ in the germline V gene. V gave up 5 bases and J gave up 3 bases; unmatched junction bases: 6. The CDR3 protein is CASSPIGTSGGYNEQFF. CDR3 nucleotide sequence: TGTGCCAGCAGCCCGATAGGGACTAGCGGGGGCTACAATGAGCAGTTCTTC.

This clone was seen only a few times. The V gene is TRBV25-1, the J gene TRBJ1-2; no definite D call. CDR1 is MGHDK, CDR2 SYGVNS, per germline. The CDR3 totals 12 residues. The germline V and J ends were trimmed by 3 bases and 8 bases, with 10 bases remaining between them. The CDR3 sequence is CASSDISSGYTF. CDR3 DNA sequence: TGTGCCAGCAGTGATATCTCGTCCGGCTACACCTTC.

The chain has TRBV29-1 and TRBJ1-1, with no clear D. The CDR3 is made up of 13 amino acids. CDR1 is SQVTM and CDR2 is ANQGSEA in the germline V gene. V was shortened by 4 bases and J by 1 base, with 10 bases between the two germline ends. DNA of the CDR3: TGCAGCGTTGGGAGGGCAGAGAACACTGAAGCTTTCTTT. This translates into CSVGRAENTEAFF.

V gene TRBV12-3 or TRBV12-4 combines with J gene TRBJ2-3; 8 positions match TRBD1. The V gene end was trimmed by 5 bases and the J gene end by 4 bases; junction bases not matched to a gene: 2. There are 13 residues in the CDR3. The chain's CDR3 is CASSQGAPDTQYF. CDR3 DNA: TGTGCCAGCAGTCAGGGGGCCCCAGATACGCAGTATTTT.

The DNA for the CDR3 is TGTGCCAGCAGCCGGGACAGCCCTTACGAGCAGTACTTC. Its translation is CASSRDSPYEQYF. The chain links TRBV6-2 or TRBV6-3 to TRBJ2-7, with 7 bases that match TRBD1. V dropped 6 bases and J dropped 4; count of bases not matched to a gene: 6. This CDR3 comprises 13 residues. Per germline, CDR1 MNHEY and CDR2 SVGEGT.

This chain joins TRBV30 and TRBJ2-7; D is unclear. Trimming removed 2 bases at V and 6 bases at J, with 8 bases between. The CDR3 totals 11 residues. The germline V gene has CDR1 GTSNPN and CDR2 SVGIG (reference sequence). The CDR3 reads CAWSRGSEQYF. The CDR3 DNA follows: TGTGCCTGGAGTCGAGGTAGCGAGCAGTACTTC.

The rearrangement links TRBV7-2 to TRBJ1-2; TRBD1 agrees at 11 bases. From germline, CDR1 is SGHTA and CDR2 FQGNSA. Unmatched junction bases numbered 7, after V lost 5 bases and J lost 5 bases. This CDR3 spans 15 amino acids. CDR3 residues: CASSQGQGDWYGYTF. DNA of the CDR3: TGTGCCAGCAGCCAGGGACAGGGGGATTGGTATGGCTACACCTTC.